The clone carrying this T cell receptor beta chain was recorded many times. As the method for making TCR beta libraries, quantitative 5'-RACE with molecular barcodes was used. TCRdb recomputed calls from the 5' RACE reads with MiXCR, one row per CDR3 protein. The table shows around 88,000 distinct CDR3 sequences, with just under 9% occurring only once. The source of the sample is a study of CD8 T cells in ankylosing spondylitis. The receptor was isolated from a male donor with ankylosing spondylitis or in good health (not recorded which). Specimen: blood, either unsorted or a sorted T cell fraction (not recorded which).

CDR3: CASSEHPQTGLGNSPLHF. The CDR3 DNA reads TGTGCCAGCAGTGAACACCCTCAGACAGGGTTGGGGAATTCACCCCTCCACTTT. The rearrangement joins TRBV6-1 to TRBJ1-6, with 7 bases matching TRBD1. CDR1 and CDR2 (germline): MNHNS, SASEGT. J was trimmed by 7 bases and V by 2 bases; bases with no gene match: 14. The CDR3 has 18 amino acids.